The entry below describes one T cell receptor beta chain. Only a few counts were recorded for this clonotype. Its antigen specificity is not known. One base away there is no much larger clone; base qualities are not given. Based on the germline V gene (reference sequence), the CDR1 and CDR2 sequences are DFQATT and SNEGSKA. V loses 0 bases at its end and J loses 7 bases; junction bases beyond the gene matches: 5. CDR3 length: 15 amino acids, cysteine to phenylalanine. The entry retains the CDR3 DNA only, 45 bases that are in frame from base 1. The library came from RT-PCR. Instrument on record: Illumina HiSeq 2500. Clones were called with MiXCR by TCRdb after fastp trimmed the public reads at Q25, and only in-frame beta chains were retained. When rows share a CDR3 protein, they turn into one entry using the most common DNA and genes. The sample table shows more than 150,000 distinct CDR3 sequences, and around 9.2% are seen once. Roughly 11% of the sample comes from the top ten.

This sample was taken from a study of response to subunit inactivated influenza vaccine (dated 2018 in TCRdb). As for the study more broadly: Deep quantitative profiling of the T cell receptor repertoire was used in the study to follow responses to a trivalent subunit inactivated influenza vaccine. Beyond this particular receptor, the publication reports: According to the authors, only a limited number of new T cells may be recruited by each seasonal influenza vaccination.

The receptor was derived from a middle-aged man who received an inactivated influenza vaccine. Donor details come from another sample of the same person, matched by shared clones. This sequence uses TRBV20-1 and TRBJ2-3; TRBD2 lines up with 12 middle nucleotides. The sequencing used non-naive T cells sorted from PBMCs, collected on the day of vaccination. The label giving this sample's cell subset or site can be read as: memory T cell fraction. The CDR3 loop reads CSARDLAGGPYTQYF. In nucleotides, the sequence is TGCAGTGCTAGAGATCTAGCGGGAGGGCCATATACGCAGTATTTT.